These T cell receptor beta chains were read from a single sample in a study of shared clonotypes between healthy human individuals. Generated by immunoSEQ multiplex PCR, the TCRdb table keeps only in-frame clones and is missing some. The sample records hundreds of thousands of clones, 73% being singletons. The sample comprised memory CD4+ T cells sorted from blood. These receptors originate from a woman in her 30s in good health. The CDR3 runs from the conserved cysteine through the conserved F or W. A D gene is named only where the DNA matches it firmly. Clone size is given for some rows only: seen once, a few or many times, or a class if the clone is expanded.

v_gene,abundance,j_gene,d_gene,CDR3nt,CDR3aa
TRBV7-2,-,TRBJ2-3,-,TGTGCCAGCAGCTTAGCGTGGGGAAGCACAGATACGCAGTATTTT,CASSLAWGSTDTQYF
TRBV5-4,-,TRBJ2-3,-,TGTGCCGGCAAATCGGGCACAGATACGCAGTATTTT,CAGKSGTDTQYF
TRBV21-1,-,TRBJ2-7,-,TGTGCCAGCAGCAAAGAGGCGAGGGAGGGCTACGAGCAGTACTTC,CASSKEAREGYEQYF
TRBV7-9,many,TRBJ1-1,-,TGTGCCAGCAGCCCAATGACAGCGAACACTGAAGCTTTCTTT,CASSPMTANTEAFF
TRBV11-2,-,TRBJ2-7,TRBD1,TGTGCCAGCAGCTGGACAGGAGGCTTCTCCGAGCAGTACTTC,CASSWTGGFSEQYF
TRBV6-1,few,TRBJ1-5,TRBD1,TGTGCCAGCAGCGGACAGGACGCCCTGATACAGCCCCAGCATTTT,CASSGQDALIQPQHF
TRBV6-1,few,TRBJ2-1,TRBD2,TGTGCCAGCAGTGAAGCCACCGGGAGGGCCGGGAATGAGCAGTTCTTC,CASSEATGRAGNEQFF
TRBV5-1,-,TRBJ2-2,-,TGCGCCAGCAGCTTGGCCCTCTCCCGGGACACCGGGGAGCTGTTTTTT,CASSLALSRDTGELFF
TRBV27,few,TRBJ1-1,-,TGTGCCAGCAGACCTCATGACCGGAACACTGAAGCTTTCTTT,CASRPHDRNTEAFF
TRBV5-5,-,TRBJ1-5,-,TGTGCCAGCAGCGACGGCCGGTTCGATCAGCCCCAGCATTTT,CASSDGRFDQPQHF
TRBV19,-,TRBJ1-5,-,TGTGCCAGTAGTGCCCACAGAGAAACCAATCAGCCCCAGCATTTT,CASSAHRETNQPQHF
TRBV27,-,TRBJ2-7,TRBD1,TGTGCCAGCAGTCGGCCGGGACAGGGTGGCGAGCAGTACTTC,CASSRPGQGGEQYF
TRBV6-6,-,TRBJ2-7,TRBD2,TGTGCCAGCAGTTACGCCGGGACTAGGAGCTACGAGCAGTACTTC,CASSYAGTRSYEQYF
TRBV5-4,few,TRBJ2-3,-,TGTGCCAGCAGCTTGCCGCGGGCCGGAGCGATAGATACGCAGTATTTT,CASSLPRAGAIDTQYF
TRBV28,-,TRBJ1-3,TRBD1,TGTGCCAGCAGTTTATGGGGGACAGTCCTCTCTGGAAACACCATATATTTT,CASSLWGTVLSGNTIYF
TRBV11-2,-,TRBJ1-1,-,TGTGCCAGCAGCCCTAGTATCCACACTGAAGCTTTCTTT,CASSPSIHTEAFF
TRBV5-1,-,TRBJ1-4,TRBD1,TGCGCCAGCAGCCCCGGACAGGGAGATGAAAAACTGTTTTTT,CASSPGQGDEKLFF
TRBV28,-,TRBJ2-1,TRBD2,TGTGCCAGCAGTTTAACGGGCGGCGGGAGTTTCAATGAGCAGTTCTTC,CASSLTGGGSFNEQFF
TRBV28,-,TRBJ2-7,-,TGTGCCAGCAGTTCCTTCGGACAGAATACCTACGAGCAGTACTTC,CASSSFGQNTYEQYF
TRBV5-1,-,TRBJ2-5,TRBD1,TGCGCCAGCAGCTTGGGGACAGGGAATATGGAGACCCAGTACTTC,CASSLGTGNMETQYF
TRBV7-9,once,TRBJ2-3,TRBD2,TGTGCCAGCAGCTTAGCTAGCGGGAGGGTGGATACGCAGTATTTT,CASSLASGRVDTQYF
TRBV27,-,TRBJ2-7,-,TGTGCCACTCGGGACGCATTCTCCTACGAGCAGTACTTC,CATRDAFSYEQYF
TRBV25-1,-,TRBJ1-5,TRBD1,TGTGCCAGACGGGACAGGGGGCGGAATCAGCCCCAGCATTTT,CARRDRGRNQPQHF
TRBV28,-,TRBJ2-3,TRBD2,TGTGCCAGCAGTTTAGGCTCTAGCGGGAGGGCGCTCACAGATACGCAGTATTTT,CASSLGSSGRALTDTQYF
TRBV20-1,-,TRBJ2-4,-,TGCAGTGCTAGAGGTGGACCCCTAGAGTACTTC,CSARGGPLEYF
TRBV30,-,TRBJ2-1,-,TGTGCCTCAGCTTTGGCTCTTCTTAATGAGCAGTTCTTC,CASALALLNEQFF
TRBV5-4,-,TRBJ2-3,TRBD2,TGTGCCAGCAGCTTGTCTAGCGGGAGTTTCGATACGCAGTATTTT,CASSLSSGSFDTQYF
TRBV28,-,TRBJ1-5,TRBD1,TGTGCCAGCAGTTTATTACCGACAGGGGTACAGCCCCAGCATTTT,CASSLLPTGVQPQHF
TRBV7-7,-,TRBJ1-3,-,TGTGCCAGCAGCGAACTTACCGGGACGCTAAGAAACACCATATATTTT,CASSELTGTLRNTIYF
TRBV4-1,-,TRBJ1-2,-,TGCGCCAGCAGCCAAGAACGGGCCAGGGCAGGCGGCTACACCTTC,CASSQERARAGGYTF
TRBV7-9,once,TRBJ1-5,-,TGTGCCAGCAGCGAAGGATTTAGCAATCAGCCCCAGCATTTT,CASSEGFSNQPQHF
TRBV5-4,few,TRBJ1-1,TRBD1,TGTGCCAGCAGACCCCAGGGGGCCCCCACTGAAGCTTTCTTT,CASRPQGAPTEAFF
TRBV5-5,-,TRBJ2-7,TRBD1,TGTGCCAGCAGCTACCAGGGGGCGCGTTTGTACGAGCAGTACTTC,CASSYQGARLYEQYF
TRBV25-1,-,TRBJ1-1,TRBD1,TGTGCCAGCAGTGGAGGGACAGGGGCGAACACTGAAGCTTTCTTT,CASSGGTGANTEAFF
TRBV2,-,TRBJ1-1,-,TGTGCCAGCAGTGGCGAATTGGCCAGGAACACTGAAGCTTTCTTT,CASSGELARNTEAFF
TRBV7-2,-,TRBJ2-1,-,TGTGCCAGCAGCTTAGTAGGCAGGGGCAATGAGCAGTTCTTC,CASSLVGRGNEQFF
TRBV5-1,-,TRBJ2-6,TRBD2,TGCGCCAGCAGCTTGGCGGGGGGAGGCTCTGGGGCCAACGTCCTGACTTTC,CASSLAGGGSGANVLTF
TRBV18,-,TRBJ2-2,-,TGTGCCAGCTCACCCGGGACTGCGAACACCGGGGAGCTGTTTTTT,CASSPGTANTGELFF
TRBV20-1,-,TRBJ2-1,-,TGCAGTGTGGGGGCATACAATGAGCAGTTCTTC,CSVGAYNEQFF
TRBV7-7,-,TRBJ2-1,TRBD1,TGTGCCAGCAGCTTGAATTCAGGGACAGCCGGGGAGCAGTTCTTC,CASSLNSGTAGEQFF
TRBV15,-,TRBJ2-7,TRBD2,TGTGCCACCAGCAGAGATTCTCTAGCGGGAGACGAGCAGTACTTC,CATSRDSLAGDEQYF
TRBV10-3,many,TRBJ2-5,TRBD2,TGTGCCATCAGCGCGGGACTAGCGGGAGGTCACCAAGAGACCCAGTACTTC,CAISAGLAGGHQETQYF
TRBV27,few,TRBJ1-5,-,TGTGCCAGCAGTTTAGGGAGGGCCCAGCCCCAGCATTTT,CASSLGRAQPQHF
TRBV6-4,-,TRBJ2-1,TRBD2,TGTGCCAGCAGTCCCCTAGCGGGGGACTCCTACAATGAGCAGTTCTTC,CASSPLAGDSYNEQFF
TRBV4-1,-,TRBJ2-2,TRBD2,TGCGCCAGCAGCCAAGTTTGGTCCCCGGGAGGGCCAGGCGGGGAGCTGTTTTTT,CASSQVWSPGGPGGELFF
TRBV29-1,-,TRBJ2-1,TRBD2,TGCAGCGTTGCGAGGAGACTAGCGAACAATGAGCAGTTCTTC,CSVARRLANNEQFF
TRBV5-1,-,TRBJ2-5,TRBD1,TGCGCCAGCAGCTTGGCCATGACAGGGGTGGAGACCCAGTACTTC,CASSLAMTGVETQYF
TRBV20-1,once,TRBJ2-5,-,TGCAGTGTCTCGGAGACCCAGTACTTC,CSVSETQYF
TRBV25-1,-,TRBJ2-1,-,TGTGCCAGCAGTGAAGGTATAGCCTTAACCTACAATGAGCAGTTCTTC,CASSEGIALTYNEQFF
TRBV21-1,-,TRBJ2-7,-,TGTGCCAGCAGGGGGACCGACAGGGGAGGGTACGAGCAGTACTTC,CASRGTDRGGYEQYF
TRBV6-4,-,TRBJ2-1,TRBD2,TGTGCCAGCAGATCAACTAGCGGGAGGAATGAGCAGTTCTTC,CASRSTSGRNEQFF
TRBV15,-,TRBJ2-2,-,TGTGCCACCAGCACCCCCGGCCCGAGGACCGGGGAGCTGTTTTTT,CATSTPGPRTGELFF
TRBV19,-,TRBJ2-1,-,TGTGCCAGTAGCACGACCGGACCTCGCGGTGAGCAGTTCTTC,CASSTTGPRGEQFF
TRBV27,-,TRBJ1-2,-,TGTGCCAGCAGTTTATCCGAGGGCCGATATGGCTACACCTTC,CASSLSEGRYGYTF
TRBV28,-,TRBJ2-7,-,TGTGCCAGCAGTTTACAGGCCCCGAGGCACTCCTACGAGCAGTACTTC,CASSLQAPRHSYEQYF
TRBV6-5,many,TRBJ2-5,-,TGTGCCAGCAGTTCCCGAAACCCGGGGGGCGGGGAGACCCAGTACTTC,CASSSRNPGGGETQYF
TRBV14,few,TRBJ1-1,-,TGTGCCAGCAGCTTTGGACGGTTGAACACTGAAGCTTTCTTT,CASSFGRLNTEAFF